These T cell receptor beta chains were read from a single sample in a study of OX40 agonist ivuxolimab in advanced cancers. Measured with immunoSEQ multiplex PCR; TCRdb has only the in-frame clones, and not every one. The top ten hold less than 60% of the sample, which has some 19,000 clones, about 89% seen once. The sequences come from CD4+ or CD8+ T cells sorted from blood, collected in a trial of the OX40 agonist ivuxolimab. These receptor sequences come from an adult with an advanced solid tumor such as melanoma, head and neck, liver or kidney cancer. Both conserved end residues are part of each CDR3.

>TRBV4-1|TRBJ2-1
CASSYRSTSGANEQFF
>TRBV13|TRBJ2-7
CASSPTEGPYEQYF
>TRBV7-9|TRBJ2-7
CASSLGGRNPSYEQYF
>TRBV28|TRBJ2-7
CASRPTGGRSSYEQYF
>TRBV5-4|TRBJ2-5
CASSFSAVQETQYF
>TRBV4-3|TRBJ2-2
CASSHGTSLNTGELFF
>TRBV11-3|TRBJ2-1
CASSLGLAGGGSYNEQFF
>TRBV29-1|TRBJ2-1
CSAEGVGEEQFF
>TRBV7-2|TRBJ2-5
CASSEGQPYQETQYF
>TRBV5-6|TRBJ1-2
CASSFYRADGYTF
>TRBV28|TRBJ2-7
CASSSPGDTPYEQYF
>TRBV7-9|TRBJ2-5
CASILTPAETQYF
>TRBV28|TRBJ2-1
CASSFTRLAGWDEQFF
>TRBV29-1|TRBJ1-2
CSVPHQGANYGYTF
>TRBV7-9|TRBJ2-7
CASSRLAYEQYF
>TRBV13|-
CASSSLAGGYEQYF
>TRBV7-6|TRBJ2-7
CASSLEGSGSYEQYF